What follows is one T cell receptor beta chain and its context. Original processing methods: Reference gene primers were amplified, and this amplification served to estimate nucleated cell counts. Assay used: immunoSEQ multiplex PCR; TCRdb lists only in-frame clones, some missing. D and trimming come from the DNA, and the V and J calls and clone size come from that table. The profile shows about 280,000 clones, about nine tenths of them singletons. This sample was taken from a study of blood T cell repertoires in COVID-19. On the study more broadly: Researchers got acute and convalescent COVID-19 samples from the United States, Italy and Spain. The analysed material was cDNA or gDNA that came from T cells, B-cell-depleted T cells, or PBMCs.

Germline V CDR1 and CDR2: SGHRS, YFSETQ. This CDR3 is 15 amino acids long. Trimming left V 4 bases short and J 4 bases short, with 18 bases between. This chain connects TRBV5-1 to TRBJ2-7; possibly TRBD1 for D (6 bases). This receptor was identified in a man aged 50-59 years with acute or convalescent COVID-19. The sample taken for sequencing was peripheral blood. CDR3 coding DNA: TGCGCCAGCAGCCTCTCCGGCAGGGGAGAATACGAGCAGTACTTC. Protein: CASSLSGRGEYEQYF.